The T cell receptor beta chain under discussion was sequenced for a study of OX40 agonist ivuxolimab in advanced cancers. Findings of the study overall: The average count of expanded clones was higher among CD8+ T cells than among CD4+. Clonal expansion among partial responders at 0.1-3.0 mg/kg ranked near the lowest.

As concerns this clone: The antigen is undetermined.

The data were produced by immunoSEQ multiplex PCR, yet TCRdb's version contains in-frame clones alone and is incomplete. The data hold fewer than 100,000 clones, with about 93% observed a single time. The receptor's source is an adult with an advanced solid tumor such as melanoma, head and neck, liver or kidney cancer. The source material was CD4+ or CD8+ T cells sorted from blood, sampled in a trial of the OX40 agonist ivuxolimab.

CDR3 region: CASSARDKQYF. Written as DNA, the CDR3 is TGTGCCAGCAGTGCCCGGGACAAACAGTACTTC. V usage is TRBV27 and J usage is TRBJ2-7; a possible D gene is TRBD1 (6 bases). Trimming stripped 5 bases from V and 10 bases from J, with 12 bases between. CDR1 is MNHEY, CDR2 SMNVEV, per germline (reference sequence). This CDR3 contains 11 residues.